This record concerns one T cell receptor beta chain sequence. Its target is unknown. With a J-beta primer mix and a sample-barcoded 5' primer, a second PCR ran about 7 to 12 cycles. TCRdb reprocessed the 5' RACE reads with MiXCR, giving one entry per CDR3 protein. The sample contains about 1,400,000 distinct CDR3 sequences, around 39% of which appear only once. The length of the CDR3 is 15 residues. Germline CDR1 SGHNT, CDR2 YYREEE (reference sequence). V was clipped by 0 bases and J by 3 bases, with 12 bases between them. The sample comes from a study of blood T cells in healthy people across ages. Broader study findings: While age rose, TCR beta diversity per million T cells dropped in a roughly linear way.

V usage is TRBV5-4 and J usage is TRBJ1-1; D ambiguous. Sequencing used blood. The TCR comes from a woman younger than 35 in good health. CDR3 nucleotide sequence: TGTGCCAGCAGCTTGGGGGCGAGGGAGGACACTGAAGCTTTCTTT. Translation: CASSLGAREDTEAFF.